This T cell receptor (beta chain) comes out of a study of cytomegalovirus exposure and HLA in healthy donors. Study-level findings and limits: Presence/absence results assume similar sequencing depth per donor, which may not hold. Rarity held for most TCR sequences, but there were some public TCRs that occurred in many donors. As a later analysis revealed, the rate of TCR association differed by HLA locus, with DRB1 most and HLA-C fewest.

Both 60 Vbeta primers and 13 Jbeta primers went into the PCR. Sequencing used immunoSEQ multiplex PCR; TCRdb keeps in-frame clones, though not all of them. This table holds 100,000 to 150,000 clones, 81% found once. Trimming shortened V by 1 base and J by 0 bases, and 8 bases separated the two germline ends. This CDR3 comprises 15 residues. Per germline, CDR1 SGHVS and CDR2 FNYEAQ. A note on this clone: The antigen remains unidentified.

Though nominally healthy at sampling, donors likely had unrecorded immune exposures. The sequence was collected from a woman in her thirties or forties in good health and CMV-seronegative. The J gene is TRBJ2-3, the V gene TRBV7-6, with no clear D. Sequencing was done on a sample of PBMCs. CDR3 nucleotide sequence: TGTGCCAGCAGCTTAGGCCTGGCTAGCACAGATACGCAGTATTTT. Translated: CASSLGLASTDTQYF.